This entry lists 32 T cell receptor beta chains sequenced from one sample in a study of T cell changes during pregnancy in multiple sclerosis. Produced via immunoSEQ multiplex PCR; TCRdb's table is partial and in-frame only. The table includes some 70,000 clones, about 92% detected once. The sequences come from CD8+ T cells from peripheral blood mononuclear cells, collected in the third trimester of pregnancy. The receptors come from a female donor in good health, enrolled as a control in a pregnancy study.

This chain uses TRBV27 with TRBJ1-3; D not certain. CDR3 length equals 15 residues. CDR1 is MNHEY, CDR2 SMNVEV, per germline (reference sequence). V shed 5 bases and J shed 5 bases, with 16 bases lying between them. CDR3: CASSPTLRARNTIYF. CDR3 nucleotide sequence: TGTGCCAGCAGTCCTACCCTGAGGGCCCGAAACACCATATATTTT.

About this clone: Germline and junction disagree at one end, which may indicate a read error. The rearrangement joins TRBV27 to TRBJ2-1; D might be TRBD1 (6 bases). The CDR3 contains 11 residues. CDR1 is MNHEY, CDR2 SMNVEV, per germline (reference sequence). CDR3 in amino acids: CASSSTGSLLF. Here the CDR3 DNA reads TGTGCCAGCAGTTCGACAGGAAGTCTCCTCTTC.

This sequence joins TRBV4-2 and TRBJ1-5; D unclear. The germline V gene encodes CDR1 LGHNA and CDR2 YNFKEQ. The CDR3 length is 20 residues. V shed 4 bases and J shed 1 base, with 26 bases lying between them. CDR3 region: CASSLGTPVPTFKSNQPQHF. CDR3 nucleotide sequence: TGTGCCAGCAGCCTTGGCACCCCTGTCCCCACATTTAAGAGCAATCAGCCCCAGCATTTT.

The V gene is TRBV19, the J gene TRBJ1-5; D might be TRBD1 (5 bases). There are 15 residues in the CDR3. V shed 3 bases and J shed 0 bases, with 9 bases lying between them. Germline CDR1 reads LNHDA; CDR2 reads SQIVND (reference sequence). DNA of the CDR3: TGTGCCAGTAGTATCTGGGGGGATAGCAATCAGCCCCAGCATTTT. It translates to CASSIWGDSNQPQHF.

The chain joins TRBV5-8 to TRBJ2-3; 8 bases agree with TRBD2. The length of the CDR3 is 14 residues. Germline CDR1 reads SGHTS; CDR2 reads YDEGEE. Trimming took 6 bases from V and 0 from J; bases not matched to a gene: 3. CDR3 in amino acids: CASTGGVSTDTQYF. The DNA of the CDR3 is TGTGCCAGCACCGGGGGGGTAAGCACAGATACGCAGTATTTT.

The chain is built from TRBV5-6 and TRBJ1-2; TRBD1 aligns across 12 bases. Germline values: CDR1 SGHDT, CDR2 YYEEEE. After removal of 0 bases from V and 8 bases from J, the junction contained 8 bases not matched to a gene. This CDR3 comprises 16 residues. In DNA, the CDR3 is TGTGCCAGCAGCTTGGGGGACAGGGGGCTTACGCGCGGCTACACCTTC. It yields the protein CASSLGDRGLTRGYTF.

The V and J genes are TRBV30 and TRBJ1-6; a weak D match, TRBD1 (6 bases). CDR1 and CDR2 (germline): GTSNPN, SVGIG (reference sequence). Between the trimmed V and J ends, which lost 5 bases and 3 bases, there was a span of 8 bases. The CDR3 is 13 amino acids. CDR3 bases: TGTGCCTGGGGACAGCTCTATAATTCACCCCTCCACTTT. Protein: CAWGQLYNSPLHF.

The rearrangement joins TRBV13 to TRBJ2-1; 12 bases line up with TRBD2. J gave up 0 bases and V 3 bases, and 6 bases lay outside the gene matches. The CDR3 spans 18 residues. CDR1 PRHDT and CDR2 FYEKMQ come from the germline V gene (reference sequence). The chain's CDR3 is CASSFQTSGGTSYNEQFF. For the CDR3, the DNA is TGTGCCAGCAGCTTCCAGACTAGCGGGGGCACCTCCTACAATGAGCAGTTCTTC.

This chain uses TRBV7-2 with TRBJ1-2; a possible D gene is TRBD1 (5 bases). V was trimmed by 0 bases and J by 2 bases, leaving 13 bases between them. This CDR3 has 16 residues. CDR1 is SGHTA and CDR2 is FQGNSA in the germline V gene. The CDR3 protein is CASSLAWQGQNYGYTF. The CDR3 DNA reads TGTGCCAGCAGCTTAGCGTGGCAGGGCCAAAACTATGGCTACACCTTC.

This sequence joins TRBV27 and TRBJ2-5; maybe TRBD2 (5 bases). V lost 0 bases and J lost 5, with 13 bases in between. Germline CDR1 and CDR2: MNHEY and SMNVEV (reference sequence). This CDR3 is built from 15 residues. The DNA for the CDR3 is TGTGCCAGCAGTTTATCGAGTCTAGAGGGCGAGACCCAGTACTTC. It codes for CASSLSSLEGETQYF.

The rearrangement uses TRBV5-6 and TRBJ2-7; 8 positions match TRBD1. V was clipped by 2 bases and J by 2 bases; unmatched bases: 6. This CDR3 region has 15 residues. Per the germline V gene, CDR1 is SGHDT and CDR2 is YYEEEE. The CDR3 sequence: CASSLTGGSPYEQYF. The DNA of the CDR3 is TGTGCCAGCAGCTTAACAGGGGGAAGTCCCTACGAGCAGTACTTC.

This chain uses TRBV4-3 with TRBJ2-2; D remains ambiguous. The V gene's germline CDR1 is LGHNA and CDR2 YSLEER. The CDR3 is made up of 14 amino acids. Trimming left V 0 bases short and J 5 bases short, with 7 bases between. CDR3 nucleotide sequence: TGCGCCAGCAGCCAAGATCCCCAGACCGGGGAGCTGTTTTTT. It translates to CASSQDPQTGELFF.

The gene calls are TRBV7-9 and TRBJ1-4; a possible D gene is TRBD1 (6 bases). CDR1 and CDR2 from the germline V gene are SEHNR and FQNEAQ (reference sequence). V lost 0 bases and J lost 0, with 11 bases in between. CDR3 length equals 17 residues. CDR3 sequence: CASSLAPGESTNEKLFF. For the CDR3, the DNA is TGTGCCAGCAGCTTAGCGCCAGGGGAATCAACTAATGAAAAACTGTTTTTT. Full variable domain (outside the CDR3, taken from reference TRBV7-9 and TRBJ1-4): DTGVSQNPRHKITKRGQNVTFRCDPISEHNRLYWYRQTLGQGPEFLTYFQNEAQLEKSRLLSDRFSAERPKGSFSTLEIQRTEQGDSAMYLCASSLAPGESTNEKLFFGSGTQLSVL.

V usage is TRBV9 and J usage is TRBJ2-1; D perhaps matches TRBD2 (5 bases). V lost 0 bases and J lost 9, with 16 bases in between. CDR3 length equals 15 residues. Germline CDR1 is SGDLS and CDR2 is YYNGEE. DNA of the CDR3: TGTGCCAGCAGCGTAGAACTAGTACAGAACGGTGAGCAGTTCTTC. Translation: CASSVELVQNGEQFF.

The chain is built from TRBV4-2 and TRBJ1-4, with 10 nucleotides matching TRBD1. CDR1 is LGHNA, CDR2 YNFKEQ, per germline. The CDR3 runs 15 residues. The J segment lost 7 bases and the V segment lost 0 bases, leaving 2 bases of the junction unmatched. The CDR3 reads CASSQDGDRGEKLFF. CDR3 nucleotides: TGTGCCAGCAGCCAAGATGGGGACAGGGGTGAAAAACTGTTTTTT.

The rearrangement joins TRBV12-5 to TRBJ1-4; D perhaps matches TRBD1 (6 bases). Germline CDR1 reads LGHNT; CDR2 reads FRNRAP. V lost 3 bases and J 6 bases, leaving 11 bases between the germline ends. This CDR3 is 14 amino acids long. In DNA, the CDR3 is TGTGCTAGTGGTTTTAGCCCAGGGGATGAAAAACTGTTTTTT. Encoded protein: CASGFSPGDEKLFF.

The chain couples TRBV7-2 to TRBJ2-2; the match to TRBD2 covers 8 bases. V shed 2 bases, J shed 4 bases, and the junction held 12 bases outside the gene matches. From germline, CDR1 is SGHTA and CDR2 FQGNSA. The CDR3 extends over 18 amino acids. For the CDR3, the DNA is TGTGCCAGCAGCTTAAAAGAGGTCGGGGGGGGTTCCACCGGGGAGCTGTTTTTT. Its translation is CASSLKEVGGGSTGELFF.

The chain uses TRBV19 and TRBJ1-2; D is possibly TRBD1 (5 bases). Germline-derived CDR1 and CDR2 are LNHDA and SQIVND (reference sequence). The CDR3 totals 15 residues. V gave up 5 bases and J gave up 2 bases, with 15 bases separating them. This CDR3 is CASSQEGRTNYGYTF. In DNA form, the CDR3 reads TGTGCCAGTAGTCAGGAGGGGAGGACGAACTATGGCTACACCTTC.

V is TRBV21-1 and J is TRBJ1-6; the table's D call TRBD1 went unverified against the DNA. TRBV21-1 corresponds to a pseudogene. The length of the CDR3 is 15 residues. The CDR3 sequence: CASSKETGGNSPLHF. The CDR3 coding sequence is TGTGCCAGCAGCAAAGAAACAGGGGGAAATTCACCCCTCCACTTT.

The chain uses TRBV27 and TRBJ1-3; 10 bases align to TRBD1. Per the germline V gene, CDR1 is MNHEY and CDR2 is SMNVEV (reference sequence). The CDR3 runs to 16 residues. With 5 bases clipped from V and 4 bases from J, the junction kept 8 bases outside the gene matches. The CDR3 DNA follows: TGTGCCAGCAGTCCGCGGACAGGGGGTATAGGAAACACCATATATTTT. It encodes CASSPRTGGIGNTIYF.

The sample holds one count of this clone. CDR3: CASSPGMGQPQHF. CDR3 nucleotide sequence: TGTGCCAGCAGCCCGGGGATGGGCCAGCCCCAGCATTTT. This chain connects TRBV14 to TRBJ1-5; no clear D. CDR3 length: 13 residues. Trimming pared 4 bases from V and 7 bases from J, leaving 11 bases between. The germline CDR1 and CDR2 sequences are SGHDN and FVKESK.

V usage is TRBV7-3 and J usage is TRBJ1-1, with D tentatively TRBD1 (5 bases). Trimming took off 5 bases at V and 0 bases at J, with 10 bases between the two ends. This CDR3 is built from 14 residues. From germline, CDR1 is SGHTA and CDR2 FQGTGA. In DNA form, the CDR3 reads TGTGCCAGCAGCCAGGCAGGGATGAACACTGAAGCTTTCTTT. Amino acids: CASSQAGMNTEAFF.

This sequence joins TRBV19 and TRBJ2-7; TRBD2 matches 13 bases. This CDR3 spans 16 amino acids. CDR1 is LNHDA, CDR2 SQIVND, per germline (reference sequence). The J segment lost 2 bases and the V segment lost 5 bases, leaving 6 bases of the junction unmatched. The chain's CDR3 is CASSFHGTSGAYEQYF. CDR3 bases: TGTGCCAGTAGTTTCCACGGGACTAGCGGGGCCTACGAGCAGTACTTC. Full variable domain (rest looked up from reference TRBV19 and TRBJ2-7): DGGITQSPKYLFRKEGQNVTLSCEQNLNHDAMYWYRQDPGQGLRLIYYSQIVNDFQKGDIAEGYSVSREKKESFPLTVTSAQKNPTAFYLCASSFHGTSGAYEQYFGPGTRLTVT.

This sequence joins TRBV12-5 and TRBJ1-1, with 8 bases that match TRBD1. The CDR3 is 14 amino acids. Germline assignment: CDR1 LGHNT and CDR2 FRNRAP. With 6 bases clipped from V and 1 base from J, the junction kept 4 bases outside the gene matches. Here the CDR3 reads CASGPGGWNTEAFF. CDR3 sequence (DNA): TGTGCTAGTGGCCCAGGGGGCTGGAACACTGAAGCTTTCTTT.

The V call is TRBV27, the J call TRBJ1-1; D gene uncertain. Germline-derived CDR1 and CDR2 are MNHEY and SMNVEV (reference sequence). V dropped 6 bases and J dropped 6 bases, with 11 bases sitting between them. The CDR3 contains 12 residues. The CDR3 is CASSSDAAEAFF. For the CDR3, the DNA is TGTGCCAGCAGCTCGGATGCGGCTGAAGCTTTCTTT.

V usage is TRBV6-1 and J usage is TRBJ1-6; D is perhaps TRBD1 (5 bases). V lost 3 bases and J 7 bases, leaving 7 bases between the germline ends. CDR3 length equals 13 residues. Germline V gene sequence: CDR1 MNHNS, CDR2 SASEGT. The CDR3 nucleotides read TGTGCCAGCAGTGACAGGGAAAATTCACCCCTCCACTTT. Amino acid sequence: CASSDRENSPLHF.

The chain links TRBV27 to TRBJ1-3; no reliable D call. Trimming cost V 5 bases and J 0 bases, with 17 bases left between them. This CDR3 comprises 17 residues. Germline-derived CDR1 and CDR2 are MNHEY and SMNVEV (reference sequence). DNA for the CDR3: TGTGCCAGCAGTCCTCTAAACCAGGTACACTCTGGAAACACCATATATTTT. It is translated as CASSPLNQVHSGNTIYF.

A single count supports this clone. In nucleotides, the CDR3 is TGTGCCAGCAGCTCCCGCCCTGAGGAAGACACAGGGGCCTACGAGCAGTACTTC. Encoded protein: CASSSRPEEDTGAYEQYF. The chain couples TRBV13 to TRBJ2-7; 7 positions match TRBD1. CDR3 size: 18 residues. With V trimmed by 4 bases and J by 2 bases, 17 bases remained unmatched. Germline assignment: CDR1 PRHDT and CDR2 FYEKMQ (reference sequence).

The rearrangement uses TRBV13 and TRBJ2-1, with 10 positions matching TRBD2. The junction had 11 bases not matched to a gene; V was cut back by 5 bases and J by 4 bases. The CDR3 has 17 amino acids. CDR1 and CDR2 from the germline V gene are PRHDT and FYEKMQ (reference sequence). CDR3: CASSLLRAGGLYNEQFF. In DNA form, the CDR3 reads TGTGCCAGCAGCCTCCTCCGAGCGGGGGGGTTATACAATGAGCAGTTCTTC.

V usage is TRBV7-9 and J usage is TRBJ1-4, with no clear D. This CDR3 contains 16 residues. Deletions cut 4 bases from V and 0 bases from J, with 12 bases between. In germline, CDR1 is SEHNR, CDR2 FQNEAQ (reference sequence). The CDR3 loop reads CASSSDGLTTNEKLFF. The CDR3 DNA sequence: TGTGCCAGCAGCTCTGACGGACTCACAACTAATGAAAAACTGTTTTTT.

V usage is TRBV14 and J usage is TRBJ1-1; TRBD1 is a possible D gene (5 bases). The CDR3 contains 13 residues. Germline assignment: CDR1 SGHDN and CDR2 FVKESK. Trimming removed 6 bases at V and 3 bases at J, with 11 bases between. The CDR3 region has the DNA TGTGCCAGCAGGGGCTGGGGGGACACTGAAGCTTTCTTT. Encoded protein: CASRGWGDTEAFF.

J is TRBJ1-4 and V is TRBV19; D possibly corresponds to TRBD1 (6 bases). CDR3 length: 14 residues. Looked up from germline, CDR1 is LNHDA and CDR2 is SQIVND (reference sequence). V was shortened by 9 bases and J by 7 bases, with 18 bases between the two germline ends. The CDR3 sequence: CASKTGLLGEKLFF. Written as DNA, the CDR3 is TGTGCCAGCAAGACAGGTCTTTTAGGTGAAAAACTGTTTTTT.